The 27 T cell receptor beta chains below all came from one sample that was sequenced in a study of cytomegalovirus exposure and HLA in healthy donors. The PCR ran on 60 Vbeta and 13 Jbeta primers. The method was immunoSEQ multiplex PCR; TCRdb's version includes in-frame clones alone and lacks a portion of them. The table lists about 210,000 clones, roughly 79% of them singletons. The specimen was PBMCs. The receptors come from a male donor in good health and CMV-seronegative.

The rearrangement joins TRBV7-3 to TRBJ2-1, with TRBD2 as a possible D gene (6 bases). The CDR3 covers 16 residues. Per germline, CDR1 SGHTA and CDR2 FQGTGA. Trimming removed 5 bases from V and 2 bases from J, with 16 bases in between. For the CDR3, the DNA is TGTGCCAGCAGCCCTGCCGGGACTCCACCCTACAATGAGCAGTTCTTC. Translation: CASSPAGTPPYNEQFF.

The CDR3 nucleotides read TGTGCCAGCAGTTACGAGGGGGCGTTTAACAATGAGCAGTTCTTC. Protein sequence: CASSYEGAFNNEQFF. The chain joins TRBV6-5 to TRBJ2-1; 7 positions match TRBD1. CDR3 length: 15 residues. Germline-derived CDR1 and CDR2 are MNHEY and SVGAGI. The junction had 6 bases not matched to a gene; V was cut back by 2 bases and J by 5 bases.

This chain joins TRBV9 and TRBJ2-3, with 7 bases that match TRBD2. The ends lost 3 bases at V and 4 bases at J; junction bases unmatched: 11. The CDR3 contains 16 residues. CDR1 SGDLS and CDR2 YYNGEE come from the germline V gene. This chain's CDR3 is CASSAPGLGQPDTQYF. CDR3 nucleotides: TGTGCCAGCAGCGCTCCCGGACTAGGTCAGCCAGATACGCAGTATTTT. Full variable domain (missing parts from reference TRBV9 and TRBJ2-3): DSGVTQTPKHLITATGQRVTLRCSPRSGDLSVYWYQQSLDQGLQFLIQYYNGEERAKGNILERFSAQQFPDLHSELNLSSLELGDSALYFCASSAPGLGQPDTQYFGPGTRLTVL.

V usage is TRBV7-2 and J usage is TRBJ2-7; 10 bases match TRBD2. This CDR3 is 15 amino acids long. Per germline, CDR1 SGHTA and CDR2 FQGNSA. J lost 1 base, V lost 5 bases, and 5 bases had no gene match. The CDR3 region is CASSETSGESYEQYF. The CDR3 nucleotides are TGTGCCAGCAGCGAAACTAGCGGGGAATCCTACGAGCAGTACTTC.

The chain links TRBV7-8 to TRBJ2-7, with D tentatively TRBD1 (5 bases). V shed 4 bases and J shed 2 bases, with 15 bases lying between them. The CDR3 is 15 residues long. Germline V gives CDR1 SGHVS, CDR2 FQNEAQ. CDR3 coding DNA: TGTGCCAGCAGCTCCCGCCGGACAACTACCTACGAGCAGTACTTC. It translates to CASSSRRTTTYEQYF.

This chain connects TRBV5-1 to TRBJ2-3; TRBD1 aligns across 10 bases. Trimming cost V 4 bases and J 2 bases; bases outside gene matches: 7. This CDR3 comprises 16 residues. Germline V lookup: CDR1 SGHRS, CDR2 YFSETQ. CDR3 nucleotide sequence: TGCGCCAGCAGCCCTAGGACAGGGGGATACACAGATACGCAGTATTTT. This sequence encodes CASSPRTGGYTDTQYF.

This chain joins TRBV27 and TRBJ2-1; 12 positions agree with TRBD2. The germline V gene has CDR1 MNHEY and CDR2 SMNVEV (reference sequence). CDR3 size: 14 residues. The V and J ends lost 5 bases and 14 bases, in that order; junction bases with no gene match: 10. The CDR3 DNA reads TGTGCCAGCAGTCACCCCTCACTAGCGGGAGGAGAGTTCTTC. Translated, it gives CASSHPSLAGGEFF.

The V and J genes are TRBV4-3 and TRBJ2-1, with 11 nucleotides matching TRBD2. From germline, CDR1 is LGHNA and CDR2 YSLEER. The CDR3 has 15 residues. Germline trimming cut 4 bases from V and 4 bases from J; bases unmatched to any gene: 3. The CDR3 sequence: CASSPASGRYNEQFF. CDR3 in DNA: TGCGCCAGCAGCCCGGCTAGCGGGAGGTACAATGAGCAGTTCTTC.

This rearrangement joins TRBV6-1 to TRBJ1-2; D possibly corresponds to TRBD1 (6 bases). Germline loops: CDR1 MNHNS, CDR2 SASEGT. The CDR3 totals 13 residues. Between the trimmed V and J ends, which lost 7 bases and 4 bases, there was a span of 13 bases. CDR3 sequence (DNA): TGTGCCAGCAACGACGGACAGTTCTATGGCTACACCTTC. This translates into CASNDGQFYGYTF.

V gene TRBV6-4 combines with J gene TRBJ1-1; TRBD1 might be the D (5 bases). This CDR3 is built from 13 residues. Trimming removed 1 base at V and 6 bases at J, with 9 bases between. Germline V gene lookup returns CDR1 MRHNA and CDR2 SNTAGT. The CDR3 reads CASSDWGGAEAFF. CDR3 nucleotides: TGTGCCAGCAGTGACTGGGGAGGGGCTGAAGCTTTCTTT.

The chain is built from TRBV12-5 and TRBJ1-1; no reliable D call. Germline-derived CDR1 and CDR2 are LGHNT and FRNRAP. The CDR3 is 13 amino acids. V was pared by 5 bases and J by 5 bases, with 12 bases between. CDR3 DNA sequence: TGTGCTAGTGGTCCGGAGTCCGGGACTGAAGCTTTCTTT. Translation gives CASGPESGTEAFF. Full variable domain (remainder filled in from reference TRBV12-5 and TRBJ1-1): DARVTQTPRHKVTEMGQEVTMRCQPILGHNTVFWYRQTMMQGLELLAYFRNRAPLDDSGMPKDRFSAEMPDATLATLKIQPSEPRDSAVYFCASGPESGTEAFFGQGTRLTVV.

This clone was counted between two and nine times. This sequence joins TRBV10-3 and TRBJ1-1; TRBD1 might be the D (6 bases). With 10 bases removed from V and 1 base from J, the gap between germline ends came to 19 bases. The CDR3 is made up of 15 amino acids. Germline V gives CDR1 ENHRY, CDR2 SYGVKD. CDR3 DNA: TGTGCCAGCAGCCCACAGGGAGAGCAGAACACTGAAGCTTTCTTT. It translates to CASSPQGEQNTEAFF.

This clone was seen a single time. V usage is TRBV6-1 and J usage is TRBJ2-7; D uncertain. The CDR3 runs 14 residues. Germline V gene data show CDR1 as MNHNS and CDR2 as SASEGT. V was clipped by 2 bases and J by 3 bases, with 11 bases between them. The CDR3 loop is CASSETSDSYEQYF. The CDR3, as DNA: TGTGCCAGCAGTGAAACGAGCGATAGCTACGAGCAGTACTTC.

The V gene is TRBV7-6, the J gene TRBJ1-6, with D perhaps matching TRBD1 (6 bases). The V gene lost 2 bases and the J gene lost 7 bases, with 6 bases spanning the gap. The CDR3 has 13 amino acids. Looked up from germline, CDR1 is SGHVS and CDR2 is FNYEAQ. The CDR3 protein is CASSLQGNSPLHF. CDR3 DNA: TGTGCCAGCAGCTTACAGGGGAATTCACCCCTCCACTTT.

V usage is TRBV4-3 and J usage is TRBJ2-1; 7 positions match TRBD2. V gave up 1 base and J gave up 5 bases; unmatched junction bases: 11. CDR1 LGHNA and CDR2 YSLEER come from the germline V gene. This CDR3 has 17 amino acids. Here the CDR3 DNA reads TGCGCCAGCAGCCAAGTCTCGAAGCTAGCGGTAGACAATGAGCAGTTCTTC. This sequence encodes CASSQVSKLAVDNEQFF.

In this sample, this clone turned up a few times. The chain has TRBV5-1 and TRBJ2-5; D is uncertain. V lost 4 bases and J 5 bases, leaving 9 bases between the germline ends. The germline gives CDR1 SGHRS, CDR2 YFSETQ. The CDR3 loop spans 12 amino acids. CDR3 bases: TGCGCCAGCAGCAGCTACGAGGAGACCCAGTACTTC. Protein: CASSSYEETQYF. Using reference TRBV5-1 and TRBJ2-5 for the parts outside the CDR3, the full variable domain is KAGVTQTPRYLIKTRGQQVTLSCSPISGHRSVSWYQQTPGQGLQFLFEYFSETQRNKGNFPGRFSGRQFSNSRSEMNVSTLELGDSALYLCASSSYEETQYFGPGTRLLVL.

The chain combines TRBV28 with TRBJ1-5; TRBD1 matches at 7 bases. The germline CDR1 and CDR2 sequences are MDHEN and SYDVKM. The J segment lost 6 bases and the V segment lost 9 bases, leaving 8 bases of the junction unmatched. CDR3 size: 13 residues. In nucleotides, the CDR3 is TGTGCCAGTACCACAGGGGAAGGTCAGCCCCAGCATTTT. It yields the protein CASTTGEGQPQHF.

V usage is TRBV30 and J usage is TRBJ1-5; 8 bases are shared with TRBD1. Losses at the gene ends were 3 bases for V and 5 bases for J; bases not matched to a gene: 6. Looked up from germline, CDR1 is GTSNPN and CDR2 is SVGIG (reference sequence). The CDR3 extends over 14 amino acids. CDR3 region: CAWSRTGSHQPQHF. DNA of the CDR3: TGTGCCTGGAGCAGGACAGGGTCGCATCAGCCCCAGCATTTT.

The chain is built from TRBV6-1 and TRBJ2-1, with unresolved D. V dropped 7 bases and J dropped 5 bases, with 15 bases sitting between them. This CDR3 contains 14 residues. Germline V lookup: CDR1 MNHNS, CDR2 SASEGT. CDR3: CASIAGRSHNEQFF. The CDR3 DNA follows: TGTGCCAGCATCGCAGGCCGATCCCACAATGAGCAGTTCTTC.

The rearrangement uses TRBV5-1 and TRBJ2-5, with 8 bases fitting TRBD2. CDR1 and CDR2 (germline): SGHRS, YFSETQ. The trim removed 3 bases at V and 5 bases at J, leaving 9 bases unmatched. This CDR3 region has 15 residues. Here the CDR3 reads CASSSPRGGRETQYF. CDR3 DNA sequence: TGCGCCAGCAGCTCCCCACGCGGGGGGAGGGAGACCCAGTACTTC.

Remarks on this clone: Since no conserved phenylalanine or tryptophan closes the CDR3, a read error is the likely cause. J is TRBJ1-2 and V is TRBV6-5, with D tentatively TRBD1 (5 bases). V shed 0 bases and J shed 5 bases, with 16 bases lying between them. Germline V gives CDR1 MNHEY, CDR2 SVGAGI. CDR3 length: 16 amino acids. The CDR3 is CASSYSDVGGIYGYTL. In nucleotides, the CDR3 is TGTGCCAGCAGTTACTCGGACGTGGGGGGGATATATGGCTACACCCTC.

This clone was counted once. The chain carries TRBV5-1 and TRBJ2-3; D is unclear. The V end lost 0 bases, the J end lost 2 bases, and 7 bases lay between the germline ends. CDR3 size: 14 residues. Germline V CDR1 and CDR2: SGHRS, YFSETQ. The CDR3 here is CASSLVAATDTQYF. In nucleotides, the CDR3 is TGCGCCAGCAGCTTGGTGGCGGCCACAGATACGCAGTATTTT.

The V gene is TRBV28, the J gene TRBJ2-7; TRBD1 might be the D (5 bases). V was clipped by 2 bases and J by 4 bases, with 18 bases between them. Germline V CDR1 and CDR2: MDHEN, SYDVKM. The CDR3 extends over 16 amino acids. CDR3 coding DNA: TGTGCCAGCAGTTTAAGGGGTGGGCAGACCCAATACGAGCAGTACTTC. This encodes CASSLRGGQTQYEQYF.

This chain uses TRBV7-6 with TRBJ1-6, with 8 bases identical to TRBD1. J gave up 6 bases and V 5 bases, and 6 bases lay outside the gene matches. Germline CDR1 SGHVS, CDR2 FNYEAQ. The CDR3 loop spans 15 amino acids. The CDR3 bases are TGTGCCAGCAGCGCCCGGACAGGGATTAATTCACCCCTCCACTTT. It is translated as CASSARTGINSPLHF. Filled out from reference TRBV7-6 and TRBJ1-6, the complete variable domain reads GAGVSQSPRYKVTKRGQDVALRCDPISGHVSLYWYRQALGQGPEFLTYFNYEAQQDKSGLPNDRFSAERPEGSISTLTIQRTEQRDSAMYRCASSARTGINSPLHFGNGTRLTVT.

This clone was picked up one time. The rearrangement links TRBV27 to TRBJ1-2, with D perhaps matching TRBD1 (6 bases). Per the germline V gene, CDR1 is MNHEY and CDR2 is SMNVEV (reference sequence). Trimming took 4 bases from V and 2 from J, leaving 14 bases between them. The CDR3 extends over 15 amino acids. DNA of the CDR3: TGTGCCAGCAGTTCCCCCCGACAGGAGAACTATGGCTACACCTTC. Its protein is CASSSPRQENYGYTF.

A remark on this clone: The identical CDR3 is also encoded by other nucleotide sequences in the sample. The chain recombines TRBV6-1 with TRBJ1-3; the match to TRBD1 covers 7 bases. V dropped 5 bases and J dropped 2; count of bases not matched to a gene: 6. The CDR3 totals 15 residues. The germline gives CDR1 MNHNS, CDR2 SASEGT. The DNA of the CDR3 is TGTGCCAGCAGTATAACAGGGGAAGCTGGAAACACCATATATTTT. Its translation: CASSITGEAGNTIYF.

The rearrangement links TRBV5-1 to TRBJ2-4, with TRBD2 identical over 7 bases. J was trimmed by 8 bases and V by 3 bases; bases with no gene match: 8. The CDR3 runs to 14 residues. Germline V gives CDR1 SGHRS, CDR2 YFSETQ. The CDR3, as DNA: TGCGCCAGCAGCTCCACTAGCGCGGCATACATTCAGTACTTC. Protein sequence: CASSSTSAAYIQYF.